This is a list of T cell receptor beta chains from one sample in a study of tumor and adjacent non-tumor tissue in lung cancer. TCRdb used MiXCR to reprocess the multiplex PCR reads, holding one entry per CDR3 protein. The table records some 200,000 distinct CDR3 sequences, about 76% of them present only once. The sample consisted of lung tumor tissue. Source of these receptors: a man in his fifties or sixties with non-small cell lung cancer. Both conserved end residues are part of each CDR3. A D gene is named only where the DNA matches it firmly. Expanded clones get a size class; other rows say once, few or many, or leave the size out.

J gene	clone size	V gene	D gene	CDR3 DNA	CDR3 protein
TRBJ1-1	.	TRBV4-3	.	TGCGCCAGCAGCCATGTCGTTCCGGGCAGTACGGGCACTGAAGCTTTCTTT	CASSHVVPGSTGTEAFF
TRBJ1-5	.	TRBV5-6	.	TGTGCCAGCAGCTTGGCCCCGGCAGGCAGCAAACAGCCCCAGCATTTT	CASSLAPAGSKQPQHF
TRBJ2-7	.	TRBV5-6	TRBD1	TGTGCCAGCAGCTTGAGTGGACAGGTTACCTACGAGCAGTACTTC	CASSLSGQVTYEQYF
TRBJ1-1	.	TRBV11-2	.	TGTGCCAGCCTCCGGGCTGGTTCGACCGCGAACATAGAAGCTTTCTTT	CASLRAGSTANIEAFF
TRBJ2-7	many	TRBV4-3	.	TGCGCCAGCAGCCAAGGGACTAACTCCTACGAGCAGTACTTC	CASSQGTNSYEQYF
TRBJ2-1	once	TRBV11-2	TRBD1	TGTGCCAGCAGCTTAGATTTACAGGGGGTCCAGTTCTTC	CASSLDLQGVQFF
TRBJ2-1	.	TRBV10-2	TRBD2	TGCTCCAGCAGTGTCCTAGCGGGTCTCTCCTACAATGAGCCGTTCTTC	CSSSVLAGLSYNEPFF
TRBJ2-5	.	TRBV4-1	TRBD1	TGCGCCAGCAGCCAGGTCCCGGGACAGAGGGTTTTAGAGACCCAGTACTTC	CASSQVPGQRVLETQYF
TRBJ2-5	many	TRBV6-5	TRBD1	TGTGCCAGCAGAAGGGGACAGGGGGCGGAGACCCAGTACTTC	CASRRGQGAETQYF
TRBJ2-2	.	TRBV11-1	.	TGTACCACCAAACTCTACGGGGCGCGAAGCACCGGGGAGCTGTTTTTT	CTTKLYGARSTGELFF
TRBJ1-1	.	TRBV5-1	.	TGCGCCAGCAACTTGGAGGGCATAACTGAAGCTTTCTTT	CASNLEGITEAFF
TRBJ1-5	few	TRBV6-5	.	TGTGCCAGCAGTGGGGGGCCTCCTCAGCCCCAGCATTTT	CASSGGPPQPQHF
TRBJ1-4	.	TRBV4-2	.	TGTGCCAGCAGCCAAGAGACGGGGAGAACTAATGACAAACTGTTTTTT	CASSQETGRTNDKLFF
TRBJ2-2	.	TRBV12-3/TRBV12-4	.	TGTGCCAGCAGTTTCTCAGGTGACACCGGGGAGCTGTTTTTT	CASSFSGDTGELFF
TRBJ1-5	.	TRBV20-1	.	TGCAGTGCTAGAGATCCCAGGGGTCACCCCCATCATTTT	CSARDPRGHPHHF
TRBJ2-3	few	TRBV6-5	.	TGCGCCAGCAGTTTCACGGCAGGGGTTCCAGATACGCAGTATTTT	CASSFTAGVPDTQYF
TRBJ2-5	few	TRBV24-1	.	TGTGCCACCAGTGATTTGTGGGAAGATAAGGAGACCCAGTACTTC	CATSDLWEDKETQYF
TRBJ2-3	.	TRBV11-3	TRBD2	TGTGCCAGCAGCCTCCACCGAGTAGCGGGACTCACAGATACGCAGTATTTT	CASSLHRVAGLTDTQYF
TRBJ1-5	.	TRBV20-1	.	TGTAGTGTTAGAGACCAGTCTAGAGGAAATCAGTCCCAGCAATTT	CSVRDQSRGNQSQQF
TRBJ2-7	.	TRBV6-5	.	TGTGCCAGCAGCCCCCCCAGGAAAAGGGTCTACAAGCAGTACTTC	CASSPPRKRVYKQYF
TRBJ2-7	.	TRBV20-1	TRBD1	TGCAGTGCTAGAGAATCTTACTCACACAGGGGCCCCTACGAGCAGTACTTC	CSARESYSHRGPYEQYF
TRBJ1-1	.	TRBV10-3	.	TGTGCCATCAAGCCAGGGAACACTGAAGCTTTCTTT	CAIKPGNTEAFF
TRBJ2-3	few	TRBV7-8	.	TGTGCCAGCAGCTTTGGACTAGGGGGAGATACGCAGTATTTT	CASSFGLGGDTQYF
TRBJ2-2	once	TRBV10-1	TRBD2	TGCGCCAGCAGACCTGGGACTAGCGGGGAGCAGTTTTTT	CASRPGTSGEQFF
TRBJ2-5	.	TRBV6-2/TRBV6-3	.	TGTACCAACAGAAGGGGTAACCAAGAGACTCAGAACTTC	CTNRRGNQETQNF
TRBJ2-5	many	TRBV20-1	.	TGCAGTGCTGACTCCTACGGGACTCCCCAGGAGACCCAGTACTTC	CSADSYGTPQETQYF
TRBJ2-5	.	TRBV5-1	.	TGCGCCAGCAGTCAGGACCTTCGGGGGACCCAGTACTTC	CASSQDLRGTQYF
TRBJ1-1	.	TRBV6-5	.	TGTGCCAGCAGGGGGAGGGAATCTATGATAAACACTGAAGCTTTCTTT	CASRGRESMINTEAFF
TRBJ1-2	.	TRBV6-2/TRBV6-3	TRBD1	TGTGCCAGAAGTTTATCGTCCGGGACAGGGGAAGACTACACCTTC	CARSLSSGTGEDYTF
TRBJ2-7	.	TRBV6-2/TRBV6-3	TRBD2	TGTGCCAGCAGTTACGGGAGGGAGTACGAGCAGTACTTC	CASSYGREYEQYF
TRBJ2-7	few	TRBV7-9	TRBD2	TGTGCCAGCAGCTTAGCGCTCGGGGGGGCCTACGAGCAGTACTTC	CASSLALGGAYEQYF
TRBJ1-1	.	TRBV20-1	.	TGCACCCCGTTACTCGTGGGGACTGAAGCTTTCTTT	CTPLLVGTEAFF
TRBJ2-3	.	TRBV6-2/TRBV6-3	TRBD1	TGTGTCAGCAGCTTCCGGGACAGGGCCTTTGATACGCAGTATTTT	CVSSFRDRAFDTQYF
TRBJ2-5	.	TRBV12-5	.	TGTGCTAGTGGTTTGGGCCTAGAGGAGACCCAGTACTTC	CASGLGLEETQYF
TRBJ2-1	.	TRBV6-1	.	TGTGACAGCAGTGAAAGGGGGTATGATGAGCAGTTCTTC	CDSSERGYDEQFF
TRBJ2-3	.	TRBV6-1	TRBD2	TGTGCCAGCGGGAGGGCGGCAGGGCCCACAGATACGCAGTATTTT	CASGRAAGPTDTQYF
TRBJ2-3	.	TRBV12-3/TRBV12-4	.	TGTGCCAGCACTCCCGTCAGCACATATACGCAGTATTTT	CASTPVSTYTQYF
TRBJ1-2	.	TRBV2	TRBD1	TGTGCCAGCTCCCTTGGTATCAGGGGGCAGGGTGGCTACACCTTC	CASSLGIRGQGGYTF
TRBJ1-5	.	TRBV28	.	TGTGCCAGCAGTTTAGGGTGGGCAGACAATCAGCCCCAGCAATTT	CASSLGWADNQPQQF
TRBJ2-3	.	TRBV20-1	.	TGCAGTGCTAGAGTTTGGGATGACACAGATACGCAGTATTTT	CSARVWDDTDTQYF
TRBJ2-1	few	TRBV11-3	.	TGTGCTAGCAACTTAGACGGCCAAAGTTCCTACAATGAGCAGTTCTTC	CASNLDGQSSYNEQFF
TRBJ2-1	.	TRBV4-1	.	TGCGCCAGCAGCCTTCTAGGGCCGTTCGATGAGCATTTCTTC	CASSLLGPFDEHFF
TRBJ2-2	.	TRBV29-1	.	TGCAGCGTTGATGCAGTGGTGGACACCGGGGAGCTGTTTTTT	CSVDAVVDTGELFF
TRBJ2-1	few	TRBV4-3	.	TGCGCCAGCAGCCAAGGTATCCTGGGAGGAGATGAGCAGTTCTTC	CASSQGILGGDEQFF
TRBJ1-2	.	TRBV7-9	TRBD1	TGTGCCAGCAGCCCCGGACAGGGGGCCCTACCGTTCGGGTACACCTTC	CASSPGQGALPFGYTF